One T cell receptor (beta chain) is described in this entry. The entry originates in a study of blood T cell repertoires in COVID-19. Generated by immunoSEQ multiplex PCR, the TCRdb table keeps only in-frame clones and is missing some. In the table there are about 97,000 clones, more than 70% of which are singletons. J gave up 6 bases and V 3 bases, and 14 bases lay outside the gene matches. Germline CDR1 is ENHRY and CDR2 is SYGVKD. The CDR3 length is 19 residues. The rearrangement links TRBV10-3 to TRBJ2-1; 13 bases are shared with TRBD2. The sample was peripheral blood. This receptor was identified in a human donor in a cohort sampled during active COVID-19. The CDR3 coding sequence is TGTGCCATCAGTGACAGGACTAGCGGGAGTAGGGTCTTACGCAATGAGCAGTTCTTC. Its translation is CAISDRTSGSRVLRNEQFF.